This T cell receptor beta chain is drawn from a study of blood T cell repertoires in COVID-19. Using immunoSEQ multiplex PCR, the repertoire was profiled, and TCRdb retains in-frame clones only, with some absent. The sample comprises approximately 300,000 clones, around 80% of which are singletons, and 0.95% to 1.5% rests with the top ten. V was pared by 4 bases and J by 6 bases, with 10 bases of the junction left unmatched. Germline V gives CDR1 SGHTA, CDR2 FQGNSA. CDR3 size: 15 residues. The chain has TRBV7-2 and TRBJ1-2, with 8 positions matching TRBD1. Sequencing was done on a sample of peripheral blood. This sequence originates from a woman aged 45 to 65 with acute or convalescent COVID-19. CDR3 region: CASSSRADRENGYTF. The DNA for the CDR3 is TGTGCCAGCAGCTCTAGGGCGGACAGGGAAAATGGCTACACCTTC.